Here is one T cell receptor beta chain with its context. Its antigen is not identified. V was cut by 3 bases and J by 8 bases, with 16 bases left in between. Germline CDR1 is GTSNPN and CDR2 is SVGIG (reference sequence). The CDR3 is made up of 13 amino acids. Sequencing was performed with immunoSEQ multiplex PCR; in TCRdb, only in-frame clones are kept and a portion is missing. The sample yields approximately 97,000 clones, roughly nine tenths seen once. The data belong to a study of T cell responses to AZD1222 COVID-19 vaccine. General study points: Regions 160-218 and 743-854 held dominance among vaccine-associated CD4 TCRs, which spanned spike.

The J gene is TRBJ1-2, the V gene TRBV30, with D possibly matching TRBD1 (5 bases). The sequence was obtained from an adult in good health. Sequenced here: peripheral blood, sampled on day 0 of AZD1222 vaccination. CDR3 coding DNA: TGTGCCTGGAGAGGGGTGGGTCCCCCGGGCTACACCTTC. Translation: CAWRGVGPPGYTF.